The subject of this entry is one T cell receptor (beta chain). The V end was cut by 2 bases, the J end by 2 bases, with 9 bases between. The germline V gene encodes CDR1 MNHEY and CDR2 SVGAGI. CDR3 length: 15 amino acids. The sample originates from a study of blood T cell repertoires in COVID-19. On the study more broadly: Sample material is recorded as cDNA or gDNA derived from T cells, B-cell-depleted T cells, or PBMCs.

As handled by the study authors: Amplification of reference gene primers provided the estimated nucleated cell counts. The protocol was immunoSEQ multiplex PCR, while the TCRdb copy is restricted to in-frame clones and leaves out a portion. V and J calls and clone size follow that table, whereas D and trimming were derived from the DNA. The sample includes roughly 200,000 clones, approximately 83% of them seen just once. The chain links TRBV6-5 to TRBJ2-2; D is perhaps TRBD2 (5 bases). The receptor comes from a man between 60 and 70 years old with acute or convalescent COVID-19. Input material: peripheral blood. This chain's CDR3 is CASSYTSGNTGELFF. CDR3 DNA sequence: TGTGCCAGCAGTTACACAAGCGGTAACACCGGGGAGCTGTTTTTT.